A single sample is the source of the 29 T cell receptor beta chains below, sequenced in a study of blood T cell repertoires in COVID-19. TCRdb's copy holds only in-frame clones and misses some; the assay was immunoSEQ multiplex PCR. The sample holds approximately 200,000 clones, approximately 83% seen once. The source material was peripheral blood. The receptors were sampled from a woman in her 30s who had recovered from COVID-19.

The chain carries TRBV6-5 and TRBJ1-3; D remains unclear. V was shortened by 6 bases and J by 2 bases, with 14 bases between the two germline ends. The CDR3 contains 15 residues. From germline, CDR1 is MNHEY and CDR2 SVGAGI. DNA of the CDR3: TGTGCCAGCAGGCTGGTTGGAGGGCCTGGAAACACCATATATTTT. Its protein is CASRLVGGPGNTIYF.

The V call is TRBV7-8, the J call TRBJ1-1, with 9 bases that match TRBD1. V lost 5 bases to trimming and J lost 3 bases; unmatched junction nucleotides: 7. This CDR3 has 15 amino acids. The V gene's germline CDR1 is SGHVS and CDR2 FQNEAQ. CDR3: CASSPRQGGDTEAFF. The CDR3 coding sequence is TGTGCCAGCAGCCCACGACAGGGGGGAGACACTGAAGCTTTCTTT. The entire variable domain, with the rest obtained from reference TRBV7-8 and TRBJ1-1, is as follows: GAGVSQSPRYKVAKRGQDVALRCDPISGHVSLFWYQQALGQGPEFLTYFQNEAQLDKSGLPSDRFFAERPEGSVSTLKIQRTQQEDSAVYLCASSPRQGGDTEAFFGQGTRLTVV.

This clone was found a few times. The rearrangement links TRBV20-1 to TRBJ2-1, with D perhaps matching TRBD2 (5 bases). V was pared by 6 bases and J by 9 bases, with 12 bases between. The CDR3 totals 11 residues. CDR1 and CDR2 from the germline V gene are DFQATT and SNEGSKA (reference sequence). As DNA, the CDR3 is TGCAGTGCCCCTCTGGGGAGTGAGCAGTTCTTC. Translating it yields CSAPLGSEQFF.

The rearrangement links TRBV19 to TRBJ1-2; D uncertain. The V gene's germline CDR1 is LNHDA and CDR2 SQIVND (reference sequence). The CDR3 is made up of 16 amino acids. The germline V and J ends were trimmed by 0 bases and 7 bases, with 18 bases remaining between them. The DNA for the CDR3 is TGTGCCAGTAGTATAGATCTATTCGTGTATTACGCTGGCTACACCTTC. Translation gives CASSIDLFVYYAGYTF. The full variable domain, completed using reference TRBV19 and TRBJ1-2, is DGGITQSPKYLFRKEGQNVTLSCEQNLNHDAMYWYRQDPGQGLRLIYYSQIVNDFQKGDIAEGYSVSREKKESFPLTVTSAQKNPTAFYLCASSIDLFVYYAGYTFGSGTRLTVV.

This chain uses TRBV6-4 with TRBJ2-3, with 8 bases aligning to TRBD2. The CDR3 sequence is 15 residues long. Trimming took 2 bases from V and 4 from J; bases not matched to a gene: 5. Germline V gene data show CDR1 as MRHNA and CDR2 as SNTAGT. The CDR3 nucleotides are TGTGCCAGCAGTGACGCCGGGACTAGGTCAGATACGCAGTATTTT. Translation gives CASSDAGTRSDTQYF.

The CDR3: CAIRGTENEKLFF. The CDR3 DNA is TGTGCCATCCGCGGGACAGAAAATGAAAAACTGTTTTTT. The chain combines TRBV10-3 with TRBJ1-4; 7 bases map to TRBD1. Germline trimming cut 8 bases from V and 5 bases from J; bases unmatched to any gene: 5. This CDR3 has 13 residues. From germline, CDR1 is ENHRY and CDR2 SYGVKD.

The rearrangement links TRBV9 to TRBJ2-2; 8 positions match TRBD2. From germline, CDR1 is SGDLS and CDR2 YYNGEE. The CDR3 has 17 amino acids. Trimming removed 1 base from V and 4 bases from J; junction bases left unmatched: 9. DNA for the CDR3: TGTGCCAGCAGCGTAAGGTCCAGCGGGAGCGGCACCGGGGAGCTGTTTTTT. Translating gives CASSVRSSGSGTGELFF.

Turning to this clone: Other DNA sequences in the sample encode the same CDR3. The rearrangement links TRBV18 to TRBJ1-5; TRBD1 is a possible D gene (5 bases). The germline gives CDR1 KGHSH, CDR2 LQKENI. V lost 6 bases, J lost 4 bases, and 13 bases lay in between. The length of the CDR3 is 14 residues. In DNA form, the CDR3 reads TGTGCCAGCTCTTTACAGGACCGGAATCAGCCCCAGCATTTT. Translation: CASSLQDRNQPQHF.

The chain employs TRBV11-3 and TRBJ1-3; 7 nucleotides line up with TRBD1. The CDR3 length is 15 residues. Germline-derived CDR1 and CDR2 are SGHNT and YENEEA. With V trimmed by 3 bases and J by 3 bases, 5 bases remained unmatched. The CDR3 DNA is TGTGCCAGCAGCTTGACAGGGTCTTATGGAAACACCATATATTTT. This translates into CASSLTGSYGNTIYF.

CDR3 amino acids: CASSIGGNYNEQFF. Here the CDR3 DNA reads TGTGCCAGTAGTATTGGGGGGAACTACAATGAGCAGTTCTTC. The chain uses TRBV19 and TRBJ2-1, with D possibly matching TRBD2 (6 bases). Deletions cut 3 bases from V and 3 bases from J, with 9 bases between. The length of the CDR3 is 14 residues. The germline gives CDR1 LNHDA, CDR2 SQIVND (reference sequence).

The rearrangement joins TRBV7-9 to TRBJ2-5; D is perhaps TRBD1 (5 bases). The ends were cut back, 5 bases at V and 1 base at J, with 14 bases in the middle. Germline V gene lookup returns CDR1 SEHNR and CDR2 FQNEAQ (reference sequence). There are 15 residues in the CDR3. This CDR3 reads CASSRSDDSQETQYF. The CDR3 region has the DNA TGTGCCAGCAGCCGCTCAGATGACAGCCAAGAGACCCAGTACTTC.

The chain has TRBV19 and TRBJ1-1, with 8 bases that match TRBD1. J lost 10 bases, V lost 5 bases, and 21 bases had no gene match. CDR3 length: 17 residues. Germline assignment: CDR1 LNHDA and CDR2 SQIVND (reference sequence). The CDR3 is CASSRLSIGTGGGVAFF. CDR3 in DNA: TGTGCCAGTAGTCGGCTAAGTATCGGGACAGGAGGAGGGGTAGCTTTCTTT.

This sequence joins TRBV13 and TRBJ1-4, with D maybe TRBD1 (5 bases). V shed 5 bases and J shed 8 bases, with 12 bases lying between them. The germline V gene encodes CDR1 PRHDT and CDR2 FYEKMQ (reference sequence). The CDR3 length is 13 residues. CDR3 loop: CASSPGGAEKLFF. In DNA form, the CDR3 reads TGTGCCAGCAGCCCCGGAGGGGCCGAAAAACTGTTTTTT.

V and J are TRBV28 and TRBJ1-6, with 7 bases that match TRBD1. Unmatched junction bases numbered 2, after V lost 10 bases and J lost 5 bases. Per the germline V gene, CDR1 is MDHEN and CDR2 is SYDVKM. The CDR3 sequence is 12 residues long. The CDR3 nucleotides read TGTGCCATACAGGGGAATAATTCACCCCTCCACTTT. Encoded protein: CAIQGNNSPLHF.

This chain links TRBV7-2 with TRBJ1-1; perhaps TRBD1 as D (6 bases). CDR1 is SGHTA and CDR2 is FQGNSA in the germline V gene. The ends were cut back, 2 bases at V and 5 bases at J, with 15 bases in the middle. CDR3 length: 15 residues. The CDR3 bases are TGTGCCAGCAGCTTAAGGGCAGGGGTAGGTACTGAAGCTTTCTTT. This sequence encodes CASSLRAGVGTEAFF.

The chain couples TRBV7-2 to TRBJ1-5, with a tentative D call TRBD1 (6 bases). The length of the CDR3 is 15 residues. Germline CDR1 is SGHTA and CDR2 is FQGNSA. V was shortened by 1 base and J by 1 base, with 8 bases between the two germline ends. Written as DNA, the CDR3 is TGTGCCAGCAGCTTAGTAGGGGGAAGCAATCAGCCCCAGCATTTT. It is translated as CASSLVGGSNQPQHF.

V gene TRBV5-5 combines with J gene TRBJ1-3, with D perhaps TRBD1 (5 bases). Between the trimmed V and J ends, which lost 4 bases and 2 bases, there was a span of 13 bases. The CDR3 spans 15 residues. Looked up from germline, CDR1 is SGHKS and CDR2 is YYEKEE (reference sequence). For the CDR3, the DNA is TGTGCCAGCAGCGGTGACAGTCTACCTGGAAACACCATATATTTT. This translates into CASSGDSLPGNTIYF.

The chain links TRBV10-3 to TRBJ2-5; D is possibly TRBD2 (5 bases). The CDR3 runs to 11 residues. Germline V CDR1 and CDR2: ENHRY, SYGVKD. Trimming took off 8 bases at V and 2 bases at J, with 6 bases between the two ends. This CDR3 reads CAIGLQETQYF. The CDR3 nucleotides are TGTGCCATCGGACTGCAAGAGACCCAGTACTTC.

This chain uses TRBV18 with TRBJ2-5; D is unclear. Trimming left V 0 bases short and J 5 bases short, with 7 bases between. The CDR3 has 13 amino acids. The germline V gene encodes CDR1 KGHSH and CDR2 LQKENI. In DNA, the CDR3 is TGTGCCAGCTCACCACCGGTCGAGGAGACCCAGTACTTC. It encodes CASSPPVEETQYF.

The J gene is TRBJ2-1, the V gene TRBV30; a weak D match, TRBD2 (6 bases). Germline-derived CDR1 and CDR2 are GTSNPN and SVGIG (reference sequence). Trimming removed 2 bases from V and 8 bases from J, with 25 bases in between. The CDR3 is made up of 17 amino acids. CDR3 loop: CAWSMGLGRLGGYEQFF. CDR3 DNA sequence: TGTGCCTGGAGTATGGGACTCGGCAGATTGGGAGGCTATGAGCAGTTCTTC.

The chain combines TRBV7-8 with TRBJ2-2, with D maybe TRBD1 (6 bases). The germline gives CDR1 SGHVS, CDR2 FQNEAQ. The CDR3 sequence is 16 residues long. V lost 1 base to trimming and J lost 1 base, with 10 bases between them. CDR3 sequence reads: CASSLDGQQNTGELFF. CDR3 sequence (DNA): TGTGCCAGCAGCTTAGACGGACAGCAGAACACCGGGGAGCTGTTTTTT.

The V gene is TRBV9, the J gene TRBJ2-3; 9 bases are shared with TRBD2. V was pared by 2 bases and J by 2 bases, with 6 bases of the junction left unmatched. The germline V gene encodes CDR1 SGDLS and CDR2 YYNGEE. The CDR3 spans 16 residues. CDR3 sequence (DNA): TGTGCCAGCAGCGTGACTAGCGGATTTTTCACAGATACGCAGTATTTT. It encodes CASSVTSGFFTDTQYF.

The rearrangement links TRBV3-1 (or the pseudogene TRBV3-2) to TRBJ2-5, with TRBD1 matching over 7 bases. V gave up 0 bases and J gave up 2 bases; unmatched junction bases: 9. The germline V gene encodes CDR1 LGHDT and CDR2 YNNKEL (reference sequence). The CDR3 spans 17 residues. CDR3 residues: CASSQDSSYRGQETQYF. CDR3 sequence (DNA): TGTGCCAGCAGCCAAGACTCCTCCTACAGGGGTCAAGAGACCCAGTACTTC.

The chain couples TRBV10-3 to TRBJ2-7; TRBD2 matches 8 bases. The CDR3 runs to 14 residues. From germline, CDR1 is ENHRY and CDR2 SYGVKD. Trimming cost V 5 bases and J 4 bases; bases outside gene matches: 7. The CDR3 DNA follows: TGTGCCATCAGTTCTACTAGCGGCTCGTACGAGCAGTACTTC. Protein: CAISSTSGSYEQYF.

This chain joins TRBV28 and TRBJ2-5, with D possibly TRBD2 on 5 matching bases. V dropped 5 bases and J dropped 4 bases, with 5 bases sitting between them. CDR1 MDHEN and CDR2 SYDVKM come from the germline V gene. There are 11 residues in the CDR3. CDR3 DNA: TGTGCCAGCAGTCGGGGAGAGACCCAGTACTTC. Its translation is CASSRGETQYF. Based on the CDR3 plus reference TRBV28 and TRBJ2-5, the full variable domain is DVKVTQSSRYLVKRTGEKVFLECVQDMDHENMFWYRQDPGLGLRLIYFSYDVKMKEKGDIPEGYSVSREKKERFSLILESASTNQTSMYLCASSRGETQYFGPGTRLLVL.

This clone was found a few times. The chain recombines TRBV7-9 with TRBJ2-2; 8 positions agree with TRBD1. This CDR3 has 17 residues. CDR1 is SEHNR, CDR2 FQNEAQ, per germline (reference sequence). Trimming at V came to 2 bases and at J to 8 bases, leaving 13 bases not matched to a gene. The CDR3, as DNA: TGTGCCAGCAGCTTACTCAGGGGGCCTCGATCGTCGGGGGAGCTGTTTTTT. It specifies CASSLLRGPRSSGELFF.

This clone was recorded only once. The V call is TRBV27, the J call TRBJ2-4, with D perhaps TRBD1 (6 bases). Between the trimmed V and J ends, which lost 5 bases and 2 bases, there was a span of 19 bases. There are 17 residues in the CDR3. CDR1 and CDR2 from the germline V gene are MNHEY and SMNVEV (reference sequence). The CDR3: CASSTLQGLMTKNIQYF. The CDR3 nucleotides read TGTGCCAGCAGTACCCTCCAGGGGTTAATGACCAAAAACATTCAGTACTTC.

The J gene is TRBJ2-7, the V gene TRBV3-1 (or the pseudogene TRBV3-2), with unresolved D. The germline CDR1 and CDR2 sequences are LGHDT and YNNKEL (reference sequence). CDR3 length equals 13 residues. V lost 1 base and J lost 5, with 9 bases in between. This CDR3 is CASSQAGTDEQYF. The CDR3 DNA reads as TGTGCCAGCAGCCAAGCAGGTACCGACGAGCAGTACTTC.

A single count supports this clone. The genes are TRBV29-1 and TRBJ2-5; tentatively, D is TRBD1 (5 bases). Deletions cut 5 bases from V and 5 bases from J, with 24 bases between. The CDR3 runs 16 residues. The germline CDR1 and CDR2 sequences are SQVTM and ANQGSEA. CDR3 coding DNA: TGCAGCGTTTTAATTACAGGAGTGGGGCCTGGGGAGACCCAGTACTTC. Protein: CSVLITGVGPGETQYF.